The sequence of this T cell receptor beta chain was determined in a study of T cell repertoires in cytomegalovirus infection. The overall study: In public TCR beta signatures, there were indications of both CMV infection and matching HLA type.

Trimming cost V 5 bases and J 6 bases; bases outside gene matches: 7. This CDR3 is built from 14 residues. General observations from the study: The ex vivo response was dominated by HLA-C-restricted CMV-specific TCR beta clonotypes. Based on cumulative public TCR beta family frequency, carriers of CMV plus the relevant HLA were identified.

Concerning this clonotype itself: Antigen specificity is unknown.

TCRdb reprocessed the reads via MiXCR and lists one record per CDR3 protein. The table includes 450,000 to 650,000 distinct CDR3 sequences, roughly 42% detected once. The rearrangement links TRBV7-1 to TRBJ1-3, with 7 bases aligning to TRBD1. TRBV7-1 is an open reading frame whose function is uncertain. The sequence came from a human donor in good health (CMV status not recorded). Some clones in this sample may be carry-over from other donors' samples. The specimen was cultured PBMCs, collected from culture after CMV antigen stimulation. The CDR3 nucleotides read TGTGCCAGCAGCCCGAGAAGGGGGCCAAACACCATATATTTT. Encoded protein: CASSPRRGPNTIYF.